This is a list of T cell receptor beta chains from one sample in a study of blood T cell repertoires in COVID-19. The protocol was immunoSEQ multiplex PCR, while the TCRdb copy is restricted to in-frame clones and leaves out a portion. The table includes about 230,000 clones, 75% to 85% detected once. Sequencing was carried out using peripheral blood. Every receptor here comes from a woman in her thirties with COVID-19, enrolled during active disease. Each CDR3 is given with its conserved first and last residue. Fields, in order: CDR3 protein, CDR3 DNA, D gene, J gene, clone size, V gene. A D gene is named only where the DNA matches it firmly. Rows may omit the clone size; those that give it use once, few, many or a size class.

cdr3_aa: CAWSVLGNQPQHF
cdr3_nt: TGTGCCTGGAGTGTACTTGGCAATCAGCCCCAGCATTTT
d_call: .
j_call: TRBJ1-5
clone_size: .
v_call: TRBV30

cdr3_aa: CASSHRDRSYEQYF
cdr3_nt: TGTGCCAGCAGCCACCGGGACAGGTCCTACGAGCAGTACTTC
d_call: TRBD1
j_call: TRBJ2-7
clone_size: .
v_call: TRBV7-9

cdr3_aa: CASSVSGGAEDTQYF
cdr3_nt: TGTGCCAGCAGCGTTAGCGGGGGGGCCGAAGATACGCAGTATTTT
d_call: TRBD2
j_call: TRBJ2-3
clone_size: .
v_call: TRBV28

cdr3_aa: CASSYEDRGGSEKLFF
cdr3_nt: TGTGCCAGCAGTTACGAAGACAGGGGGGGAAGCGAAAAACTGTTTTTT
d_call: TRBD1
j_call: TRBJ1-4
clone_size: .
v_call: TRBV28

cdr3_aa: CASSIGGGTGANVLTF
cdr3_nt: TGTGCCAGTAGTATAGGAGGCGGTACTGGGGCCAACGTCCTGACTTTC
d_call: .
j_call: TRBJ2-6
clone_size: .
v_call: TRBV19

cdr3_aa: CASRRSGANVLTF
cdr3_nt: TGTGCCAGTAGGAGGTCTGGGGCCAACGTCCTGACTTTC
d_call: .
j_call: TRBJ2-6
clone_size: .
v_call: TRBV19

cdr3_aa: CASSDQGHNTEAFF
cdr3_nt: TGTGCCAGCTCAGACCAGGGACACAACACTGAAGCTTTCTTT
d_call: .
j_call: TRBJ1-1
clone_size: .
v_call: TRBV18

cdr3_aa: CSETGGIIPETQYF
cdr3_nt: TGCAGCGAGACAGGGGGCATTATTCCGGAGACCCAGTACTTC
d_call: TRBD1
j_call: TRBJ2-5
clone_size: .
v_call: TRBV29-1

cdr3_aa: CASSQVDLGFSSYNEQFF
cdr3_nt: TGCGCCAGCAGCCAAGTAGACCTGGGCTTTAGCTCCTACAATGAGCAGTTCTTC
d_call: .
j_call: TRBJ2-1
clone_size: .
v_call: TRBV4-1

cdr3_aa: CASSFGPSTDYGYTF
cdr3_nt: TGCGCCAGCAGCTTTGGTCCCTCGACAGACTATGGCTACACCTTC
d_call: .
j_call: TRBJ1-2
clone_size: .
v_call: TRBV5-1

cdr3_aa: CSVEEELAGNEQYF
cdr3_nt: TGCAGCGTTGAAGAGGAACTAGCGGGAAACGAGCAGTACTTC
d_call: TRBD2
j_call: TRBJ2-7
clone_size: .
v_call: TRBV29-1

cdr3_aa: CASSVDIGKNIQYF
cdr3_nt: TGTGCCAGCAGTGTTGACATCGGCAAAAACATTCAGTACTTC
d_call: .
j_call: TRBJ2-4
clone_size: few
v_call: TRBV13

cdr3_aa: CASSFGRTPSTYEQYF
cdr3_nt: TGTGCCAGCAGCTTTGGACGGACACCATCAACCTACGAGCAGTACTTC
d_call: .
j_call: TRBJ2-7
clone_size: .
v_call: TRBV13